This T cell receptor (beta chain) was sequenced in a study of siplizumab effects on memory and regulatory T cells. V was cut by 0 bases and J by 1 base, with 12 bases left in between. CDR1 and CDR2 (germline): MNHEY, SVGAGI. This CDR3 has 16 residues. The data were produced by immunoSEQ multiplex PCR, yet TCRdb's version contains in-frame clones alone and is incomplete. The data contain about 94,000 clones, nearly 95% of them singletons. Whole-study results and caveats: Under siplizumab, an average roughly 70% of mappable alloreactive CD4+ clones were Treg-derived, compared with 25% to 30% in controls. Memory cells seemed less diverse than naive T cells, which also seemed major contributors to the alloresponse.

Regarding this clone: What it binds is unknown.

The sequence derives from a human donor in good health. The chain combines TRBV6-5 with TRBJ1-1, with D perhaps matching TRBD1 (5 bases). The sequencing sample was made of non-Treg CD4+ T cells sorted from blood. CDR3: CASSYSTVRRNTEAFF. CDR3 nucleotide sequence: TGTGCCAGCAGTTACTCGACAGTAAGAAGGAACACTGAAGCTTTCTTT.